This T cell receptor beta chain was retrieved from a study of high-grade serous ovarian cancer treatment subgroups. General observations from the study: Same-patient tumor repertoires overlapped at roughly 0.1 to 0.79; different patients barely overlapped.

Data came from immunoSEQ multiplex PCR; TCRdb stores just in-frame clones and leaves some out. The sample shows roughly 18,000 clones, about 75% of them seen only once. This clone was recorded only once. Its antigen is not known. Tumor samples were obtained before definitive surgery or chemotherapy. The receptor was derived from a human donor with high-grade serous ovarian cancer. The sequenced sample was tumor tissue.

CDR3 loop: CASSPTRAWQPWRDTQYF. CDR3 sequence (DNA): TGTGCCAGCTCACCAACTAGAGCGTGGCAACCGTGGCGTGATACGCAGTATTTT. The gene calls are TRBV18 and TRBJ2-3; the D gene is possibly TRBD2 (5 bases). The CDR3 spans 18 residues. The V gene's germline CDR1 is KGHSH and CDR2 LQKENI. V gave up 2 bases and J gave up 6 bases, with 24 bases separating them.